The sequence of this TCR beta chain was determined in a study of CD8 T cell repertoires and HIV-1 epitope variants. Clones were read by immunoSEQ multiplex PCR, and TCRdb kept only the in-frame ones, dropping some. The sample has about 4,000 clones, around 68% seen once. This clone showed up just once. Its matching antigen is unknown. CDR1 SNHLY and CDR2 FYNNEI come from the germline V gene. CDR3 length equals 14 residues. The germline V and J ends were trimmed by 5 bases and 3 bases, with 10 bases remaining between them. The clonotype was recovered from a male donor with HIV. The V gene is TRBV2, the J gene TRBJ2-2, with D unresolved. Input material: cultured CD8+ T cells derived from PBMCs. CDR3 in DNA: TGTGCCAGCAGTAGGGCGCCGGACACCGGGGAGCTGTTTTTT. Its protein is CASSRAPDTGELFF.